These 10 T cell receptor beta chains came from one sample sequenced in a study of shared clonotypes between healthy human individuals. Assay: immunoSEQ multiplex PCR; the TCRdb copy retains only in-frame clones and omits some. Of roughly 2.5 million clones in the sample, approximately 92% were seen once. Sequencing was performed on naive CD4+ T cells sorted from blood. As for subset: CD45RA+ positively selected. The receptor set was obtained from a man in his late teens or twenties in good health.

This chain joins TRBV29-1 and TRBJ2-3; TRBD1 aligns across 8 bases. In germline, CDR1 is SQVTM, CDR2 ANQGSEA. The CDR3 totals 12 residues. Germline trimming cut 7 bases from V and 2 bases from J; bases unmatched to any gene: 2. The CDR3 DNA reads as TGCAGCGAGACAGGGGACACAGATACGCAGTATTTT. It codes for CSETGDTDTQYF.

As DNA, the CDR3 is TGTGCCAGCAAGCGATGGACAGGGGTAGCAGATACGCAGTATTTT. Protein sequence: CASKRWTGVADTQYF. The rearrangement joins TRBV2 to TRBJ2-3, with 9 nucleotides matching TRBD1. CDR3 size: 15 residues. Trimming took 7 bases from V and 4 from J; bases not matched to a gene: 9. The germline gives CDR1 SNHLY, CDR2 FYNNEI.

This chain connects TRBV5-6 to TRBJ1-1; no clear D gene. Germline CDR1 reads SGHDT; CDR2 reads YYEEEE. The length of the CDR3 is 14 residues. Trimming took 4 bases from V and 1 from J, leaving 11 bases between them. The CDR3 spells CASSLRWANTEAFF. The CDR3 DNA reads TGTGCCAGCAGCCTAAGGTGGGCGAACACTGAAGCTTTCTTT.

This chain joins TRBV15 and TRBJ1-1; 9 nucleotides match TRBD1. Unmatched junction bases numbered 0, after V lost 3 bases and J lost 4 bases. Per germline, CDR1 LNHNV and CDR2 YYDKDF (reference sequence). CDR3 length equals 13 residues. The CDR3 here is CATSRGQGTEAFF. CDR3 coding DNA: TGTGCCACCAGCAGGGGACAGGGCACTGAAGCTTTCTTT. The variable domain in full, with the rest retrieved from reference TRBV15 and TRBJ1-1, is DAMVIQNPRYQVTQFGKPVTLSCSQTLNHNVMYWYQQKSSQAPKLLFHYYDKDFNNEADTPDNFQSRRPNTSFCFLDIRSPGLGDTAMYLCATSRGQGTEAFFGQGTRLTVV.

The rearrangement uses TRBV7-9 and TRBJ2-5; D may be TRBD2 (6 bases). Germline CDR1 is SEHNR and CDR2 is FQNEAQ (reference sequence). The CDR3 has 15 amino acids. Trimming shortened V by 2 bases and J by 2 bases, and 12 bases separated the two germline ends. The CDR3 coding sequence is TGTGCCAGCAGCTTAAGTGGAGGGTCGCAAGAGACCCAGTACTTC. Its translation is CASSLSGGSQETQYF.

The rearrangement joins TRBV12-5 to TRBJ1-5; 7 bases are a match to TRBD1. V lost 6 bases and J lost 7; bases outside the gene matches: 6. CDR1 and CDR2 (germline): LGHNT, FRNRAP. CDR3 length equals 13 residues. The CDR3 DNA sequence: TGTGCTAGTGGCGTGACAGGGTACCAGCCCCAGCATTTT. This translates into CASGVTGYQPQHF.

The chain couples TRBV14 to TRBJ1-2; a possible D gene is TRBD1 (5 bases). The V end was cut by 4 bases, the J end by 4 bases, with 16 bases between. The CDR3 is 15 residues long. Germline-derived CDR1 and CDR2 are SGHDN and FVKESK. The CDR3 reads CASSRGTPQRYGYTF. The CDR3 DNA sequence: TGTGCCAGCAGCCGAGGGACCCCGCAGCGCTATGGCTACACCTTC.

The J gene is TRBJ1-1, the V gene TRBV7-8; 8 positions agree with TRBD1. Per germline, CDR1 SGHVS and CDR2 FQNEAQ. The length of the CDR3 is 14 residues. J lost 9 bases, V lost 5 bases, and 11 bases had no gene match. The CDR3 protein is CASSSRTGLGKAFF. The DNA of the CDR3 is TGTGCCAGCAGCAGCCGGACAGGGTTGGGGAAAGCTTTCTTT.

The J gene is TRBJ2-2, the V gene TRBV4-1; 11 bases are a match to TRBD1. The germline gives CDR1 MGHRA, CDR2 YSYEKL. The CDR3 totals 16 residues. Trimming took 1 base from V and 3 from J; bases not matched to a gene: 1. The CDR3 DNA sequence: TGCGCCAGCAGCCAAGGGGACAGGGGGGACACCGGGGAGCTGTTTTTT. Translation gives CASSQGDRGDTGELFF.

The rearrangement uses TRBV7-9 and TRBJ2-3, with 9 bases lining up with TRBD1. Germline CDR1 reads SEHNR; CDR2 reads FQNEAQ (reference sequence). J lost 2 bases, V lost 4 bases, and 7 bases had no gene match. This CDR3 is built from 16 residues. Here the CDR3 reads CASSSAGQGNTDTQYF. DNA of the CDR3: TGTGCCAGCAGCTCTGCGGGACAGGGTAACACAGATACGCAGTATTTT.